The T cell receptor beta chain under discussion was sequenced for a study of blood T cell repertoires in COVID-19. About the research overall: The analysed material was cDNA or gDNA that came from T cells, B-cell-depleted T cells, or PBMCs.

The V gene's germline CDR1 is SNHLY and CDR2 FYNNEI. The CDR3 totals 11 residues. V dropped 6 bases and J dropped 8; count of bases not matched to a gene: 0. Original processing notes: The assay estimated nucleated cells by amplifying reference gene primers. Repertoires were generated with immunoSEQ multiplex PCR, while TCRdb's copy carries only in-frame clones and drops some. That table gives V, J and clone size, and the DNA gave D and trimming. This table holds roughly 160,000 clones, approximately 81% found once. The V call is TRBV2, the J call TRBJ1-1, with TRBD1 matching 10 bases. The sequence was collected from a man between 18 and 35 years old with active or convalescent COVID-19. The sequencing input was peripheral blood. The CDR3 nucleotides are TGTGCCAGCAGGGGACAGGGGGAAGCTTTCTTT. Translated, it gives CASRGQGEAFF.